A single T cell receptor (beta chain) is shown here with its context. This sample is drawn from a study of Ad26.COV2.S vaccination and SARS-CoV-2 variants. Germline-derived CDR1 and CDR2 are MNHEY and SVGAGI. The CDR3 spans 14 residues. V lost 5 bases to trimming and J lost 3 bases; unmatched junction nucleotides: 6. Data came from immunoSEQ multiplex PCR; TCRdb stores just in-frame clones and leaves some out. The sample carries a few hundred thousand clones, 83% recorded once. Treatment in this sample: roughly 20 received Ad26.COV2.S at low or high dose, single or two shots; about 5 received placebo; per-sample allocation not given. Day 63 after the first vaccine or placebo injection was the time point for sampling.

The chain carries TRBV6-5 and TRBJ2-5, with 7 bases lining up with TRBD1. This clonotype originated in a person aged 18-65 years who received the Ad26.COV2.S COVID-19 vaccine or a placebo. Specimen: peripheral blood, collected in a trial of Ad26.COV2.S vaccine versus placebo. The CDR3 DNA reads TGTGCCAGCAGTACAGGGGTGTGGGAAGAGACCCAGTACTTC. Translated, it gives CASSTGVWEETQYF.